The T cell receptor (beta chain) under discussion was sequenced for a study of graft-versus-host responses after intestinal transplantation. Study at large: Transplantation in recipients was multivisceral, liver-intestinal, or isolated intestinal. The whole recipient group had anti-thymocyte globulin induction followed by tacrolimus and steroids for around 3 years.

Note on this clone: What it binds is unknown.

Regarding the study as a whole: Among recipient marrow samples, GvH clones were found; some appeared first in ileum or blood. Maximum circulating GvH clone levels tracked with early post-transplant HvG decreases.

TCRdb's copy holds only in-frame clones and misses some; the assay was immunoSEQ multiplex PCR. This table holds about 97,000 clones, 91% found once. Looked up from germline, CDR1 is MGHRA and CDR2 is YSYEKL. Deletions cut 0 bases from V and 3 bases from J, with 13 bases between. The CDR3 covers 16 residues. Material: unstimulated CD4+ T cells sorted from spleen or lymph node cells, obtained before transplant. This TCR was recovered from a human donor who was the organ donor for an intestinal transplant. The V call is TRBV4-1, the J call TRBJ2-3; D might be TRBD2 (5 bases). Here the CDR3 DNA reads TGCGCCAGCAGCCAAGATATCGGGGTCGAGACAGATACGCAGTATTTT. The encoded protein is CASSQDIGVETDTQYF.